This T cell receptor beta chain was recorded in a study of blood T cell repertoires in COVID-19 (dated by TCRdb to the early 2020s). For the wider study: The collaborator samples originated in the United States, Italy and Spain and spanned the acute and convalescent phases of COVID-19. The prospective study material was composed of cDNA or gDNA derived from T cells, B-cell-depleted T cells, or PBMCs. Deeply sampled blood TCRbeta repertoires from subjects exposed to, actively infected with, or recovered from COVID-19 were included in the dataset. The repertoires were released in a freely available public database meant as a resource for research on the immune response to SARS-CoV-2. The samples were drawn from two sources: the first 160 participants of the ongoing ImmuneRACE study, and 1,200 or so subjects contributed by 6 global collaborators. Sample metadata almost always included a de-identified subject ID, COVID-19 status, age in years and sex. Where HLA class I and class II types were available, the types were taken from metadata supplied by the sample provider, not from assay-based typing. The investigation overall reported the following: How much clinical and demographic metadata was included differed by source and by participant, and the metadata was provided uncurated.

TCRbeta CDR3 regions were amplified from genomic DNA using the immunoSEQ Assay, a bias-controlled multiplex PCR. The authors' analysis ran thus. Within the assay, amplification of reference gene primers was used to estimate how many nucleated cells each sample contained. To quantify the absolute abundance of each unique TCRbeta CDR3 rearrangement, sequence reads were collapsed and filtered. Productive Simpson clonality was computed per sample as the square root of Simpson's diversity index over productive rearrangements. TCRdb limited this immuneACCESS table to in-frame rearrangements with V and J called. A share of clones is missing; checked studies link under half to unresolved V genes, and the rest is unexplained. V, J and clone size reflect that table, while D and trimming were determined from the DNA. A total of about 240,000 clones appear in this sample, roughly 83% of them only once. The top ten constitute roughly 9.6% of the sample.

Collaborating institutions collected whole blood in K2EDTA tubes following their own protocols. Collaborator samples were shipped for TCRbeta analysis as frozen whole blood, isolated PBMCs, or DNA extracted from either sample type. Remarks on this clone: Its antigen is currently not known. No base-level quality is on record; no much larger clone is a single base apart.

The CDR3 contains 15 residues, cysteine and phenylalanine counted. CDR3 DNA only is kept here, 45 bases in frame from base 1. For this chain, trimming is 2 bases at the V end and 2 bases at the J end, and the number of junction bases without a gene match is 3. CDR1 and CDR2 (SGHNT, YYREEE) derive from the germline V gene (reference sequence). The receptor comes from a woman of 80 years or more with acute or convalescent COVID-19. The material sequenced was peripheral blood. The chain was built from TRBV5-4 and TRBJ2-7, and 11 bases in between align with TRBD1. The DNA reads TGTGCCAGCAGCTTAGGACAGGGGGCTCCCTACGAGCAGTACTTC. It translates to CASSLGQGAPYEQYF.